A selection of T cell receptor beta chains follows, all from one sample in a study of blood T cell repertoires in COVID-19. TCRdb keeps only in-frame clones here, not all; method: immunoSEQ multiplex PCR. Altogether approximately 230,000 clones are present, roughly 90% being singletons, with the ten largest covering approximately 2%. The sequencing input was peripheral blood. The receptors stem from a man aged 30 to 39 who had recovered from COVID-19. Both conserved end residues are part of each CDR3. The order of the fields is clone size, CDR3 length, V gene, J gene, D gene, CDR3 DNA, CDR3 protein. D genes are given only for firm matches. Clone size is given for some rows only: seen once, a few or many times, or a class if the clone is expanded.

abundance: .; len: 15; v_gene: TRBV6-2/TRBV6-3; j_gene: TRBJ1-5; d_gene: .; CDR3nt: TGTGCCAGCAGTTACGGAGGGTTGGGCAATCAGCCCCAGCATTTT; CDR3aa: CASSYGGLGNQPQHF
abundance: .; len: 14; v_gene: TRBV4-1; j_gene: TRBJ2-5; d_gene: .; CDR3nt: TGCGCCAGCAGCCAAAGCCTCCGCCAAGAGACCCAGTACTTC; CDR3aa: CASSQSLRQETQYF
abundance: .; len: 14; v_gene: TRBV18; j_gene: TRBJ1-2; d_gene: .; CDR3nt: TGTGCCAGCTCACCTCCAGGGTTTCTTGGTGGCTACACCTTC; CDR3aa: CASSPPGFLGGYTF
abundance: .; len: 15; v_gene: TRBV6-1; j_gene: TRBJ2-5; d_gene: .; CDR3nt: TGTGCCAGCAGTGAACATCCGGGGGGCCGGGGGACCCAGTACTTC; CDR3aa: CASSEHPGGRGTQYF
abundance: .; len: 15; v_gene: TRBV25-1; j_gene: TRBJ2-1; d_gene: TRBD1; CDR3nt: TGTGCCAGCAGTGAAGCAGGGGGAAAGGGGTTTGAGCAGTTCTTC; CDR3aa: CASSEAGGKGFEQFF
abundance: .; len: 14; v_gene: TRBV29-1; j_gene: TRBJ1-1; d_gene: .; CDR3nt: TGCAGCGCGGAGGGAAGCAGGGCGAACACTGAAGCTTTCTTT; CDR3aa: CSAEGSRANTEAFF
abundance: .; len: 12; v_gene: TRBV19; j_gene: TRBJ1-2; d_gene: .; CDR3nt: TGTGCCAGTATTGGTGGGAAAGGGGACTACACCTTC; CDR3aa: CASIGGKGDYTF
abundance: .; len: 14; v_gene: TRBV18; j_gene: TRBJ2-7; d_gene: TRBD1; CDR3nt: TGTGCCAGCTCAAGGGGACAGGATTTCTACGAGCAGTACTTC; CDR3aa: CASSRGQDFYEQYF
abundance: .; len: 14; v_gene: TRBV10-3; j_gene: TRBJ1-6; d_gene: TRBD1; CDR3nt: TGTGCCATCAGCCAGACAGGGGATAATTCACCCCTCCACTTT; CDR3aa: CAISQTGDNSPLHF
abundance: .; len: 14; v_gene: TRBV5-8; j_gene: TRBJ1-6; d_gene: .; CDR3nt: TGTGCCAGCAGCTTGGACACTCTAAGCGGTGCCCTCCACTTT; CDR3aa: CASSLDTLSGALHF
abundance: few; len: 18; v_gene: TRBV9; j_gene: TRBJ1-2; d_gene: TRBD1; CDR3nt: TGTGCCAGCAGCGTAACTGCGACAGGGGGCCTCTATTCCTATGGCTACACCTTC; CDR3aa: CASSVTATGGLYSYGYTF
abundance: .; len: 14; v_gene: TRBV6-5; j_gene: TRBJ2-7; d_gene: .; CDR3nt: TGTGCCAGCAGTTTCGGGATGGGACACTACGAGCAGTACTTC; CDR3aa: CASSFGMGHYEQYF
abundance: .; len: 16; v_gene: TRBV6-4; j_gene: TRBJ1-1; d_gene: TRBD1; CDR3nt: TGTGCCAGCAGTGACTCGAGGGACAGGGGTTACACTGAAGCTTTCTTT; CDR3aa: CASSDSRDRGYTEAFF
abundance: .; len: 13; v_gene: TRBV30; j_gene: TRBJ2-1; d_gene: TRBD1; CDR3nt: TGTGCCTGGAGTGTACAGGGGAGAGGTGAGCAGTTCTTC; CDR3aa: CAWSVQGRGEQFF
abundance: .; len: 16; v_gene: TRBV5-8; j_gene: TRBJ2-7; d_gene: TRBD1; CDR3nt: TGTGCCAGCCGTAGCCCAAGGACAGGGACTCCCTACGAGCAGTACTTC; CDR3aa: CASRSPRTGTPYEQYF
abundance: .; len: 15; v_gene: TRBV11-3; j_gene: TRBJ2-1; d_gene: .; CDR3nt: TGTGCCAGCAGCCCCAGACAGGCCCCTTACAATGAGCAGTTCTTC; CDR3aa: CASSPRQAPYNEQFF
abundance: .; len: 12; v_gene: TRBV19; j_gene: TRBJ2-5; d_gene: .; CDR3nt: TGTGCCAGTTCGGGGGTGGCAGAGACCCAGTACTTC; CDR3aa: CASSGVAETQYF
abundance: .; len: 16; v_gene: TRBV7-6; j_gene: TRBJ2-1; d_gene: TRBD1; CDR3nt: TGTGCCAGCAGCTTCTCGGACAGGGGCCTATACAATGAGCAGTTCTTC; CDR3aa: CASSFSDRGLYNEQFF
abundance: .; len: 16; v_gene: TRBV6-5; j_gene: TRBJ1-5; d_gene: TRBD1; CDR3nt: TGTGCCAGCAGTTCGGCCGGGACAGGGACCAATCAGCCCCAGCATTTT; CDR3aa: CASSSAGTGTNQPQHF
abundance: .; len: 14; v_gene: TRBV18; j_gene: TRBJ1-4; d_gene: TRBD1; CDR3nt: TGTGCCAGCTCACATGACAGGGAACGTGAAAAACTGTTTTTT; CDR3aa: CASSHDREREKLFF
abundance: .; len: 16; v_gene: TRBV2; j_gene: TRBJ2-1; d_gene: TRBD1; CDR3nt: TGTGCCAGCGGAGGGACGACAGGGGGCGCTGGGAATGAGCAGTTCTTC; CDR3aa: CASGGTTGGAGNEQFF
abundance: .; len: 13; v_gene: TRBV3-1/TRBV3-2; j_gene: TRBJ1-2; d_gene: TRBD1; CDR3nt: TGTGCCAGCAGCCCCAGGGGGGACTATGGCTACACCTTC; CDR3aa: CASSPRGDYGYTF
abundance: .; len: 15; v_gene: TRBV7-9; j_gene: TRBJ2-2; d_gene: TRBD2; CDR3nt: TGTGCCAGCAGCTCCCGGACTAGCATCGCCGGGGAGCTGTTTTTT; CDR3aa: CASSSRTSIAGELFF
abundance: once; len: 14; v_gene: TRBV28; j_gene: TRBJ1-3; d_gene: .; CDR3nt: TGTGCCAGCAGGGGGCCCCTCTCTGGAAACACCATATATTTT; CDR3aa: CASRGPLSGNTIYF
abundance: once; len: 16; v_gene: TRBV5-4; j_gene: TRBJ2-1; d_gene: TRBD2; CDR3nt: TGTGCCAGCAGCTGGCCGACTAGCGGGGCTCACAATGAGCAGTTCTTC; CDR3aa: CASSWPTSGAHNEQFF
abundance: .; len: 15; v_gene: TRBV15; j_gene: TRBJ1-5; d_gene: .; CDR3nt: TGTGCCACCAGCAGAGCGGGATTTGGGTATCAGCCCCAGCATTTT; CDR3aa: CATSRAGFGYQPQHF
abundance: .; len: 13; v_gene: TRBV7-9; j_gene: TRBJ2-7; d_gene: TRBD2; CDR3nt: TGTGCCGGCGCCGGGACTAGCGGATACGAGCAGTACTTC; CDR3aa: CAGAGTSGYEQYF
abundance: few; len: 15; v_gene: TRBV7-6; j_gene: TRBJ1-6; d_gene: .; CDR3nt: TGTGCCAGCAGTCGGCGGGCCTGGGATAATTCACCCCTCCACTTT; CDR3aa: CASSRRAWDNSPLHF
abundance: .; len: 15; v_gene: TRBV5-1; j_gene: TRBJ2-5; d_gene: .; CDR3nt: TGCGCCAGCAGCTTGGGAGGAGGTCATCAAGAGACCCAGTACTTC; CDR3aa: CASSLGGGHQETQYF
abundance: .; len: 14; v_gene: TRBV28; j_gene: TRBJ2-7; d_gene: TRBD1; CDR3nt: TGTGCCATCCTCCGGGACAGAGGGATTGACGAGCAGTACTTC; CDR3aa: CAILRDRGIDEQYF
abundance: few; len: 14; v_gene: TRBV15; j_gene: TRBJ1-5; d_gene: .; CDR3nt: TGTGCCACCAGCACTAGGGAAACAGGGCAGCCCCAGCATTTT; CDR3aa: CATSTRETGQPQHF
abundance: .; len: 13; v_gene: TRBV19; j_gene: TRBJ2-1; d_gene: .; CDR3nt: TGTGCCAGTACCACCCCGGGTTTGAGTGAGCAGTTCTTC; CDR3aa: CASTTPGLSEQFF
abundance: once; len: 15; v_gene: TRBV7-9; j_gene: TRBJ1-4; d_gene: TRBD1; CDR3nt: TGTGCCAGCACCTTAGAGGACAGGTCAAATGAAAAACTGTTTTTT; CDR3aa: CASTLEDRSNEKLFF
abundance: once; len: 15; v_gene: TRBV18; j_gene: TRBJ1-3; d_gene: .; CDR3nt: TGTGCCAGCTCACCGGGGGGAACTGGAGGAAACACCATATATTTT; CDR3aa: CASSPGGTGGNTIYF
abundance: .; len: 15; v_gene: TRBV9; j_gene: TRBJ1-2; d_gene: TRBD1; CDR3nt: TGTGCCAGCAGCGTAGGGGCAGGGACAGTCTATGGCTACACCTTC; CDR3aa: CASSVGAGTVYGYTF
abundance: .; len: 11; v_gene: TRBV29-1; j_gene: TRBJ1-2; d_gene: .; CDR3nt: TGCACAGTAGCCCTCCCCGCTAGCTACACCTTC; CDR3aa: CTVALPASYTF
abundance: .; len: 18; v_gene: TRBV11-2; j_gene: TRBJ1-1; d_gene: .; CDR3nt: TGTGCCAGCAGCCCTCCCGGGGGACGGTATGCTATGAACACTGAAGCTTTCTTT; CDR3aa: CASSPPGGRYAMNTEAFF
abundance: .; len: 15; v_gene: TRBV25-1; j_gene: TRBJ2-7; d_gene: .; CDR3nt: TGTGCCAGCAGTGAATACCGAGGCATCCAATACGAGCAGTACTTC; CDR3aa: CASSEYRGIQYEQYF